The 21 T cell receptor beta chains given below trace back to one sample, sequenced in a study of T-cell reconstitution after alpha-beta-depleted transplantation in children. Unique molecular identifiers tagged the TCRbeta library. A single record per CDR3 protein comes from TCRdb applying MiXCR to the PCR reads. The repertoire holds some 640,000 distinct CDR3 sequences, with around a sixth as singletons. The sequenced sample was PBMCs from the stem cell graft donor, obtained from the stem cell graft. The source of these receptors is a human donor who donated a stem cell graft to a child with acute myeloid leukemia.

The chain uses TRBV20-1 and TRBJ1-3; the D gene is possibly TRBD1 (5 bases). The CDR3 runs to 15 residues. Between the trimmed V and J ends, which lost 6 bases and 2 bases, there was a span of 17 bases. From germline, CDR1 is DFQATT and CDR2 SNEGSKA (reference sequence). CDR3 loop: CSALGGGETGNTIYF. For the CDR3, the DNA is TGCAGTGCCCTAGGTGGGGGGGAGACTGGAAACACCATATATTTT.

The CDR3 nucleotides read TGTGCCAGCAGTGGGGGTCGAAACACCATATATTTT. It is translated as CASSGGRNTIYF. V usage is TRBV12-3 or TRBV12-4 and J usage is TRBJ1-3; D might be TRBD1 (5 bases). Trimming took off 5 bases at V and 5 bases at J, with 7 bases between the two ends. The CDR3 length is 12 residues.

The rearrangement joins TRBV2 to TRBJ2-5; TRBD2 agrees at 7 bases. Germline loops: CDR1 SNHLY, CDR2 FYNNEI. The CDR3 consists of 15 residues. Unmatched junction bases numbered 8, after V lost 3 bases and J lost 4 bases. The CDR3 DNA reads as TGTGCCAGCAGTGAGCTGCGGGGGATTGGAGAGACCCAGTACTTC. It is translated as CASSELRGIGETQYF.

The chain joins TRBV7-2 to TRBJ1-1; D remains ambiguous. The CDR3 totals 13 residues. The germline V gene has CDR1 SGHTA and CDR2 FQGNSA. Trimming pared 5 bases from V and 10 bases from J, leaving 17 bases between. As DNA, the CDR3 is TGTGCCAGCAGCCCCCTTTTTGGCCCGGGAGCTTTCTTT. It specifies CASSPLFGPGAFF.

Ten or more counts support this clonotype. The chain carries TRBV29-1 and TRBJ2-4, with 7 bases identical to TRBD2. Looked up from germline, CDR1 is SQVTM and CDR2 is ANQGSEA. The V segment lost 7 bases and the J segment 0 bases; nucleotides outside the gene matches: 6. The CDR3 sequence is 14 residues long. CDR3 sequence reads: CSAEGGVAKNIQYF. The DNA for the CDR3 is TGCAGCGCCGAGGGAGGGGTAGCCAAAAACATTCAGTACTTC.

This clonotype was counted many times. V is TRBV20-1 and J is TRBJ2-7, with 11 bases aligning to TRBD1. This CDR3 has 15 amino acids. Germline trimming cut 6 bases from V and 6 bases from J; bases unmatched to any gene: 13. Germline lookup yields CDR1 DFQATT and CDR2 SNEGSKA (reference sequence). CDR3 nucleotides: TGCAGTGCCAGAACCGGGACAGGGGGAGTTGTCGAGCAGTACGTC. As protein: CSARTGTGGVVEQYV.

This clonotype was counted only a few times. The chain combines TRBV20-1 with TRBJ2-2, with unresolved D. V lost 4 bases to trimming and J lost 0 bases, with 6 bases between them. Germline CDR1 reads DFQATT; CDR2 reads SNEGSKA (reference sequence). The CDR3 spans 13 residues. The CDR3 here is CSATVANTGELFF. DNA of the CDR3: TGCAGTGCTACCGTAGCGAACACCGGGGAGCTGTTTTTT.

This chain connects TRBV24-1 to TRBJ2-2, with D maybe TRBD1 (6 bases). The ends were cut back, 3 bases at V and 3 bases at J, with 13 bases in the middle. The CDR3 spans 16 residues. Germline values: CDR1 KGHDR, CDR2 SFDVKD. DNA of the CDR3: TGTGCCACCAGTGATCCGAAACGACAGGACACCGGGGAGCTGTTTTTT. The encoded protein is CATSDPKRQDTGELFF.

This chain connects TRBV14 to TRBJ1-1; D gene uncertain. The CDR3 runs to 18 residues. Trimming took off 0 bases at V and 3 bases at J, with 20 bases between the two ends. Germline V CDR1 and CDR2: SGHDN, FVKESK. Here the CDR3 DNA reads TGTGCCAGCAGCCAAGATATCGTGTTGTCGGCCTCGGACACTGAAGCTTTCTTT. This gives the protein CASSQDIVLSASDTEAFF.

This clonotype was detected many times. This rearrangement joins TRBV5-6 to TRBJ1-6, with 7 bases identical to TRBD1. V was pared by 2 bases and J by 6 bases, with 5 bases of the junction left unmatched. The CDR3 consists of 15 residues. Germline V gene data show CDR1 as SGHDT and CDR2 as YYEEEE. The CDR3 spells CASSLDRALNSPLHF. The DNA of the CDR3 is TGTGCCAGCAGCTTAGACAGGGCCCTTAATTCACCCCTCCACTTT.

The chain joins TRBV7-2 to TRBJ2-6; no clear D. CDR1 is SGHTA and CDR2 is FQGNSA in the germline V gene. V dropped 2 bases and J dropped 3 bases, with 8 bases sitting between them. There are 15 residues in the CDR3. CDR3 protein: CASSLYADGANVLTF. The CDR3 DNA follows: TGTGCCAGCAGCTTATATGCGGATGGGGCCAACGTCCTGACTTTC.

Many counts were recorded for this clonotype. For the CDR3, the DNA is TGCAGCGTTGAAAAGTCGGATGGCTACACCTTC. Protein sequence: CSVEKSDGYTF. This rearrangement joins TRBV29-1 to TRBJ1-2; unclear D gene. V lost 2 bases and J 6 bases, leaving 7 bases between the germline ends. The germline V gene has CDR1 SQVTM and CDR2 ANQGSEA. The CDR3 extends over 11 amino acids.

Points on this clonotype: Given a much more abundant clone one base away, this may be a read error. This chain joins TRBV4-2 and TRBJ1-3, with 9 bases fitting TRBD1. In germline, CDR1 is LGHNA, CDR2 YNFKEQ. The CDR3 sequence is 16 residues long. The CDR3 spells CTSSQRGQGAGNTIYF. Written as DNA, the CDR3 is TGTACCAGCAGCCAAAGGGGACAGGGCGCTGGAAACACCATATATTTT.

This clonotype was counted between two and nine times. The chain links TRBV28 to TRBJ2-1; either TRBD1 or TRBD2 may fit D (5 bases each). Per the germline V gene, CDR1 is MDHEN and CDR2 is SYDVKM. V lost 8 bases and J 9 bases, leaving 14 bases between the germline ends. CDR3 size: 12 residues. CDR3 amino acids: CASSGRESEQFF. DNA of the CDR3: TGTGCCAGCTCGGGCAGGGAGAGTGAGCAGTTCTTC.

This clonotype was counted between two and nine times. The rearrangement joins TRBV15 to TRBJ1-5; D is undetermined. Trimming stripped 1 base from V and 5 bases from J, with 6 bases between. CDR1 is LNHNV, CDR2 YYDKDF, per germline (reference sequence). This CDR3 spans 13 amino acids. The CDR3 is CATSRVFDQPQHF. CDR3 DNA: TGTGCCACCAGCAGAGTTTTTGATCAGCCCCAGCATTTT.

The DNA of the CDR3 is TGTGCCAGCAGTGGAGGACTAGCGGGGGGGCAGGGTACGCAGTATTTT. As protein: CASSGGLAGGQGTQYF. The V gene is TRBV28, the J gene TRBJ2-3, with 15 bases that match TRBD2. The CDR3 spans 16 residues. The J segment lost 8 bases and the V segment lost 5 bases, leaving 8 bases of the junction unmatched. Germline V gene data show CDR1 as MDHEN and CDR2 as SYDVKM.

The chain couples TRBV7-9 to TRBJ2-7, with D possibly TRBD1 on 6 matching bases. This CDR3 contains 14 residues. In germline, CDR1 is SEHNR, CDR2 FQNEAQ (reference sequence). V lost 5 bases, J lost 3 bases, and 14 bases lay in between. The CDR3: CASSEPRGFYEQYF. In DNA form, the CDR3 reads TGTGCCAGCAGCGAGCCGAGGGGGTTCTACGAGCAGTACTTC.

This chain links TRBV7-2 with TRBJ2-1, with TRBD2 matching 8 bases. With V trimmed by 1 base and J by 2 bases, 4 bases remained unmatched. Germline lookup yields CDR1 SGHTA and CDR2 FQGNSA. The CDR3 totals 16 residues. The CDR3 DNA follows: TGTGCCAGCAGCTTAGGAGGGCGGGGGGCCTACAATGAGCAGTTCTTC. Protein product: CASSLGGRGAYNEQFF. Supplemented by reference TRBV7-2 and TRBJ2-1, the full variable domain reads GAGVSQSPSNKVTEKGKDVELRCDPISGHTALYWYRQSLGQGLEFLIYFQGNSAPDKSGLPSDRFSAERTGGSVSTLTIQRTQQEDSAVYLCASSLGGRGAYNEQFFGPGTRLTVL.

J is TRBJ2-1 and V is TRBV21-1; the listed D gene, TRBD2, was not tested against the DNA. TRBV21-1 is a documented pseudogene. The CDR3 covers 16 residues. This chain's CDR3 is CASTPQISRLNNEQFF. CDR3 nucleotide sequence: TGTGCCAGCACACCTCAGATCTCACGACTAAACAATGAGCAGTTCTTC.

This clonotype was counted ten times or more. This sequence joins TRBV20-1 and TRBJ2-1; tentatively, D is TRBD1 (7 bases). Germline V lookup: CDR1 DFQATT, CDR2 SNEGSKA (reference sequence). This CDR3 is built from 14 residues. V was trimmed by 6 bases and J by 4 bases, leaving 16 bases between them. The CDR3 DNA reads TGCAGTGCCCCCAGGGGGGCCGCGTACAATGAGCAGTTCTTC. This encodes CSAPRGAAYNEQFF.

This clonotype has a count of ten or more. CDR3 sequence reads: CSARPGFSYEQYF. CDR3 coding DNA: TGCAGTGCTAGGCCAGGGTTCTCCTACGAGCAGTACTTC. The chain combines TRBV20-1 with TRBJ2-7, with D possibly TRBD1 on 5 matching bases. CDR3 length: 13 amino acids. Trimming stripped 3 bases from V and 0 bases from J, with 9 bases between. Germline V gene sequence: CDR1 DFQATT, CDR2 SNEGSKA (reference sequence).